Shown below are 10 T cell receptor beta chains from a single sample sequenced in a study of siplizumab effects on memory and regulatory T cells. Clones were sequenced by immunoSEQ multiplex PCR, and TCRdb holds only the in-frame ones, with some missing. The sample has 100,000 or so clones, roughly 94% seen once. Sequencing was done on a sample of Tregs sorted from blood. These receptors were taken from a human donor in good health.

V and J are TRBV7-8 and TRBJ2-4, with D perhaps being TRBD1 or TRBD2 (5 bases each). CDR3 length: 14 residues. V was clipped by 7 bases and J by 9 bases, with 19 bases between them. CDR1 SGHVS and CDR2 FQNEAQ come from the germline V gene. CDR3 bases: TGTGCCAGCAAGTCCATTAAAGCGAGGGGCATTCAGTACTTC. The encoded protein is CASKSIKARGIQYF.

The gene calls are TRBV19 and TRBJ2-3, with 14 bases fitting TRBD2. This CDR3 is built from 18 residues. Germline V CDR1 and CDR2: LNHDA, SQIVND (reference sequence). Trimming took 10 bases from V and 4 from J; bases not matched to a gene: 16. CDR3 in amino acids: CATQRAGTSGRGADTQYF. The CDR3 DNA is TGTGCCACACAGAGAGCTGGGACTAGCGGGAGAGGGGCAGATACGCAGTATTTT.

The J gene is TRBJ2-3, the V gene TRBV7-3, with D hard to call. Between the trimmed V and J ends, which lost 4 bases and 0 bases, there was a span of 8 bases. Looked up from germline, CDR1 is SGHTA and CDR2 is FQGTGA. The CDR3 spans 14 residues. The CDR3: CASSSLASTDTQYF. CDR3 DNA: TGTGCCAGCAGCTCCCTGGCTAGCACAGATACGCAGTATTTT.

With respect to this clone: Other DNA sequences in this sample translate to the same CDR3. This chain connects TRBV5-1 to TRBJ2-7; D remains ambiguous. The CDR3 is 11 amino acids. Trimming removed 4 bases from V and 4 bases from J, with 6 bases in between. Germline V gene data show CDR1 as SGHRS and CDR2 as YFSETQ. CDR3 residues: CASSLGYEQYF. In nucleotides, the CDR3 is TGCGCCAGCAGCCTGGGGTACGAGCAGTACTTC.

The CDR3 is CASSLEGASFLGTQYF. CDR3 nucleotide sequence: TGTGCCAGCAGCTTAGAAGGCGCTTCCTTTTTAGGGACCCAGTACTTC. The chain joins TRBV7-8 to TRBJ2-5; D is unclear. V shed 1 base and J shed 7 bases, with 19 bases lying between them. The CDR3 length is 16 residues. Germline V CDR1 and CDR2: SGHVS, FQNEAQ.

This chain links TRBV5-1 with TRBJ1-4; possible D gene TRBD1, 5 bases. V lost 5 bases to trimming and J lost 5 bases, with 13 bases between them. Germline-derived CDR1 and CDR2 are SGHRS and YFSETQ. The CDR3 has 14 residues. For the CDR3, the DNA is TGCGCCAGCAGTATGGCAGGGACCAATGAAAAACTGTTTTTT. Residues: CASSMAGTNEKLFF.

V and J are TRBV10-3 and TRBJ1-5; no definite D call. V lost 6 bases and J lost 5, with 14 bases in between. CDR1 and CDR2 (germline): ENHRY, SYGVKD. The CDR3 spans 14 residues. CDR3 DNA sequence: TGTGCCATCAGGACGGGCCTTGGGGATCAGCCCCAGCATTTT. Translating it yields CAIRTGLGDQPQHF.

The chain has TRBV5-4 and TRBJ1-2; tentatively, D is TRBD1 (5 bases). CDR1 is SGHNT and CDR2 is YYREEE in the germline V gene (reference sequence). V shed 2 bases and J shed 8 bases, with 19 bases lying between them. The CDR3 contains 15 residues. DNA of the CDR3: TGTGCCAGCAGCTTAGGGGTCGCCCTGGAAGACGGCTACACCTTC. Protein product: CASSLGVALEDGYTF.

The rearrangement uses TRBV9 and TRBJ2-3, with D possibly TRBD2 on 5 matching bases. The CDR3 has 14 amino acids. The germline gives CDR1 SGDLS, CDR2 YYNGEE. The V end lost 2 bases, the J end lost 2 bases, and 9 bases lay between the germline ends. The CDR3 region has the DNA TGTGCCAGCAGCGTTAGGCGGGTCACAGATACGCAGTATTTT. Protein product: CASSVRRVTDTQYF.

The chain employs TRBV7-8 and TRBJ2-7, with TRBD2 identical over 7 bases. V lost 0 bases, J lost 7 bases, and 18 bases stayed unmatched. This CDR3 spans 18 amino acids. Germline CDR1 is SGHVS and CDR2 is FQNEAQ. CDR3 region: CASSLASRRKGLVEEQYF. For the CDR3, the DNA is TGTGCCAGCAGCTTAGCCTCAAGAAGGAAAGGACTAGTGGAGGAGCAGTACTTC.